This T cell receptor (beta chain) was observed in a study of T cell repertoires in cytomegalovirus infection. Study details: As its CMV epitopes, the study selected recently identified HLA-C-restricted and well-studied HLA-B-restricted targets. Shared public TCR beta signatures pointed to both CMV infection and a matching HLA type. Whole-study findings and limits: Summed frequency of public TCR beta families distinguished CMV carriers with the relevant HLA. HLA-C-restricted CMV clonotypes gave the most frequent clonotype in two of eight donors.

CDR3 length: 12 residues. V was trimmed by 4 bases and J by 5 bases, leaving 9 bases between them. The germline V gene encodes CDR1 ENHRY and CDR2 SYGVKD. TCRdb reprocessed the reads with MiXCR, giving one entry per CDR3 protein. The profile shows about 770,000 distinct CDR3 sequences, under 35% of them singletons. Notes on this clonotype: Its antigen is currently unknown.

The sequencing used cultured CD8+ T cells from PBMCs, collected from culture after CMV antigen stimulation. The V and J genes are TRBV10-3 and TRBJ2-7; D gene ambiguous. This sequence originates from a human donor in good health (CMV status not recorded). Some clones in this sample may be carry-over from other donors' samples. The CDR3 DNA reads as TGTGCCATCAGTGGAGGAGAGAACGAGCAGTACTTC. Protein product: CAISGGENEQYF.